The 22 T cell receptor beta chains in this list originate from one sample, sequenced in a study of blood T cell repertoires in COVID-19. Generated by immunoSEQ multiplex PCR, the TCRdb table keeps only in-frame clones and is missing some. The table has over 200,000 clones, around four fifths seen once. Material for sequencing was peripheral blood. Source of these receptors: a woman older than 75 with active or convalescent COVID-19.

The genes are TRBV2 and TRBJ1-3, with 7 positions matching TRBD1. V shed 5 bases and J 4 bases; nucleotides not matched to a gene: 8. Germline assignment: CDR1 SNHLY and CDR2 FYNNEI. The CDR3 is 15 amino acids. CDR3: CASSSRTGGGNTIYF. CDR3 DNA sequence: TGTGCCAGCAGTTCACGGACAGGAGGGGGAAACACCATATATTTT.

The gene calls are TRBV11-1 and TRBJ1-6, with D perhaps matching TRBD1 (5 bases). Trimming left V 4 bases short and J 6 bases short, with 7 bases between. The germline V gene has CDR1 SGHAT and CDR2 FQDESV (reference sequence). CDR3 length: 13 amino acids. The chain's CDR3 is CASSSTVNSPLHF. CDR3 sequence (DNA): TGTGCCAGCAGCTCGACAGTTAATTCACCCCTCCACTTT.

This clone was observed once. J is TRBJ1-1 and V is TRBV19, with TRBD1 as a possible D gene (5 bases). In germline, CDR1 is LNHDA, CDR2 SQIVND (reference sequence). The CDR3 runs to 14 residues. Trimming shortened V by 3 bases and J by 0 bases, and 8 bases separated the two germline ends. The CDR3 DNA reads as TGTGCCAGTAGTATTCAGGGTATGAACACTGAAGCTTTCTTT. It translates to CASSIQGMNTEAFF.

This chain uses TRBV5-1 with TRBJ1-2; D not certain. The germline V gene has CDR1 SGHRS and CDR2 YFSETQ. The CDR3 extends over 14 amino acids. V lost 0 bases, J lost 4 bases, and 10 bases lay in between. The CDR3 sequence: CASSLDVSTYGYTF. For the CDR3, the DNA is TGCGCCAGCAGCTTGGACGTGAGTACCTATGGCTACACCTTC.

V gene TRBV2 combines with J gene TRBJ2-7, with a weak D call TRBD2 (5 bases). Germline V gives CDR1 SNHLY, CDR2 FYNNEI. This CDR3 spans 14 amino acids. V shed 3 bases and J shed 6 bases, with 15 bases lying between them. In nucleotides, the CDR3 is TGTGCCAGCAGTGACGGGATCCCGAGAGTCGAGCAGTACTTC. Translation gives CASSDGIPRVEQYF.

The chain couples TRBV6-5 to TRBJ2-1, with 12 bases lining up with TRBD2. The germline gives CDR1 MNHEY, CDR2 SVGAGI. The CDR3 is 15 amino acids. With 5 bases clipped from V and 9 bases from J, the junction kept 8 bases outside the gene matches. This CDR3 reads CASSTLAGGKPEQFF. Here the CDR3 DNA reads TGTGCCAGCAGTACCCTAGCGGGAGGGAAACCTGAGCAGTTCTTC.

The CDR3: CASSLTENQPQHF. The CDR3 DNA reads as TGTGCCAGCAGCCTGACAGAGAATCAGCCCCAGCATTTT. The chain links TRBV2 to TRBJ1-5, with D possibly TRBD1 on 5 matching bases. Germline V gene data show CDR1 as SNHLY and CDR2 as FYNNEI. The CDR3 loop spans 13 amino acids. V was cut by 6 bases and J by 4 bases, with 10 bases left in between.

This clone was counted between two and nine times. The V and J genes are TRBV6-2 or TRBV6-3 and TRBJ1-2; the D gene is possibly TRBD1 (5 bases). The germline V and J ends were trimmed by 2 bases and 8 bases, with 15 bases remaining between them. The CDR3 consists of 14 residues. The germline V gene has CDR1 MNHEY and CDR2 SVGEGT. The CDR3: CASSYLGRRDGYTF. In DNA form, the CDR3 reads TGTGCCAGCAGTTACCTGGGACGGAGGGACGGCTACACCTTC.

The chain links TRBV29-1 to TRBJ2-3; perhaps TRBD2 as D (5 bases). Germline V gene data show CDR1 as SQVTM and CDR2 as ANQGSEA. This CDR3 has 12 amino acids. V gave up 6 bases and J gave up 2 bases, with 9 bases separating them. CDR3 amino acids: CSVRGNTDTQYF. The CDR3 DNA reads TGCAGCGTCCGAGGGAACACAGATACGCAGTATTTT.

This chain uses TRBV25-1 with TRBJ2-7, with D perhaps TRBD2 (6 bases). Germline loops: CDR1 MGHDK, CDR2 SYGVNS. The CDR3 loop spans 14 amino acids. Trimming removed 4 bases at V and 3 bases at J, with 13 bases between. CDR3 sequence: CASSAPGLNYEQYF. The CDR3 region has the DNA TGTGCCAGCAGTGCCCCGGGACTCAACTACGAGCAGTACTTC.

The chain is built from TRBV7-9 and TRBJ2-5; 14 nucleotides align to TRBD2. Germline CDR1 reads SEHNR; CDR2 reads FQNEAQ (reference sequence). CDR3 size: 18 residues. V lost 5 bases and J lost 3; bases outside the gene matches: 11. The CDR3 sequence is CASSQGLAGDSSEETQYF. The DNA of the CDR3 is TGTGCCAGCAGCCAGGGACTAGCGGGAGATAGTTCCGAAGAGACCCAGTACTTC. Filled out from reference TRBV7-9 and TRBJ2-5, the complete variable domain reads DTGVSQNPRHKITKRGQNVTFRCDPISEHNRLYWYRQTLGQGPEFLTYFQNEAQLEKSRLLSDRFSAERPKGSFSTLEIQRTEQGDSAMYLCASSQGLAGDSSEETQYFGPGTRLLVL.

The J gene is TRBJ2-7, the V gene TRBV6-5; D may be TRBD1 (5 bases). With 6 bases removed from V and 1 base from J, the gap between germline ends came to 7 bases. The CDR3 contains 12 residues. Germline V gives CDR1 MNHEY, CDR2 SVGAGI. The CDR3 loop reads CASRDTSYEQYF. For the CDR3, the DNA is TGTGCCAGCAGGGACACTTCCTACGAGCAGTACTTC.

The V call is TRBV5-5, the J call TRBJ2-1, with TRBD2 identical over 8 bases. Trimming cost V 2 bases and J 0 bases; bases outside gene matches: 4. Germline V gives CDR1 SGHKS, CDR2 YYEKEE (reference sequence). The CDR3 runs 16 residues. Here the CDR3 reads CASSFGGGLSYNEQFF. CDR3 nucleotide sequence: TGTGCCAGCAGCTTTGGCGGGGGGCTCTCCTACAATGAGCAGTTCTTC.

This clone was seen more than once but under ten times. The V and J genes are TRBV28 and TRBJ1-3, with unresolved D. The germline V gene has CDR1 MDHEN and CDR2 SYDVKM. Trimming took off 6 bases at V and 0 bases at J, with 9 bases between the two ends. There are 14 residues in the CDR3. CDR3 coding DNA: TGTGCCAGCAGCACAACAGCCTCTGGAAACACCATATATTTT. The encoded protein is CASSTTASGNTIYF. The full variable domain, its missing parts supplied by reference TRBV28 and TRBJ1-3, is DVKVTQSSRYLVKRTGEKVFLECVQDMDHENMFWYRQDPGLGLRLIYFSYDVKMKEKGDIPEGYSVSREKKERFSLILESASTNQTSMYLCASSTTASGNTIYFGEGSWLTVV.

The chain joins TRBV7-3 to TRBJ2-7; 8 nucleotides match TRBD2. CDR3 length: 15 residues. Germline V gene lookup returns CDR1 SGHTA and CDR2 FQGTGA. V trimming: 5 bases; J trimming: 0 bases; junction bases outside the gene matches: 6. CDR3 amino acids: CASSAGAGDSYEQYF. CDR3 coding DNA: TGTGCCAGCAGCGCGGGAGCGGGAGACTCCTACGAGCAGTACTTC.

The chain links TRBV19 to TRBJ2-7, with 9 bases lining up with TRBD1. Per the germline V gene, CDR1 is LNHDA and CDR2 is SQIVND (reference sequence). The CDR3 spans 15 residues. Trimming at V came to 6 bases and at J to 5 bases, leaving 11 bases not matched to a gene. CDR3 protein: CASRTRGQGSHEQYF. The CDR3 region has the DNA TGTGCCAGTAGGACTAGGGGACAGGGATCCCACGAGCAGTACTTC.

The V call is TRBV18, the J call TRBJ1-4; perhaps TRBD1 as D (6 bases). Per germline, CDR1 KGHSH and CDR2 LQKENI. Between the trimmed V and J ends, which lost 5 bases and 0 bases, there was a span of 10 bases. The CDR3 extends over 15 amino acids. The CDR3 sequence: CASSGGPATNEKLFF. DNA of the CDR3: TGTGCCAGCTCAGGGGGCCCTGCAACTAATGAAAAACTGTTTTTT.

The chain couples TRBV28 to TRBJ1-4; 7 positions match TRBD1. The length of the CDR3 is 13 residues. Germline V gene sequence: CDR1 MDHEN, CDR2 SYDVKM. V was clipped by 8 bases and J by 3 bases; unmatched bases: 3. CDR3 coding DNA: TGTGCCAGCGGGGACAGAGCTAATGAAAAACTGTTTTTT. Amino acid sequence: CASGDRANEKLFF. The full variable domain, its missing parts supplied by reference TRBV28 and TRBJ1-4, is DVKVTQSSRYLVKRTGEKVFLECVQDMDHENMFWYRQDPGLGLRLIYFSYDVKMKEKGDIPEGYSVSREKKERFSLILESASTNQTSMYLCASGDRANEKLFFGSGTQLSVL.

V usage is TRBV4-1 and J usage is TRBJ2-7; maybe TRBD2 (5 bases). CDR3 size: 15 residues. V was shortened by 1 base and J by 3 bases, with 13 bases between the two germline ends. Germline V lookup: CDR1 MGHRA, CDR2 YSYEKL. For the CDR3, the DNA is TGCGCCAGCAGCCAAGTAAGCGGATCTTACTACGAGCAGTACTTC. Encoded protein: CASSQVSGSYYEQYF.

This chain links TRBV4-2 with TRBJ2-3; D may be TRBD2 (6 bases). The V end lost 6 bases, the J end lost 5 bases, and 18 bases lay between the germline ends. This CDR3 spans 15 amino acids. Germline lookup yields CDR1 LGHNA and CDR2 YNFKEQ. In DNA form, the CDR3 reads TGTGCCAGCAGTTCCGGGACGGGAGAAGGAGATACGCAGTATTTT. It yields the protein CASSSGTGEGDTQYF.

This clone was counted a single time. CDR3 residues: CATSRDVDEKLFF. The CDR3 coding sequence is TGTGCCACCTCTCGAGATGTGGATGAAAAACTGTTTTTT. This sequence joins TRBV15 and TRBJ1-4; D is undetermined. V was cut by 8 bases and J by 6 bases, with 13 bases left in between. Per the germline V gene, CDR1 is LNHNV and CDR2 is YYDKDF (reference sequence). There are 13 residues in the CDR3. Filled out from reference TRBV15 and TRBJ1-4, the complete variable domain reads DAMVIQNPRYQVTQFGKPVTLSCSQTLNHNVMYWYQQKSSQAPKLLFHYYDKDFNNEADTPDNFQSRRPNTSFCFLDIRSPGLGDTAMYLCATSRDVDEKLFFGSGTQLSVL.

The V call is TRBV9, the J call TRBJ1-6; D unclear. The CDR3 consists of 12 residues. The V end lost 0 bases, the J end lost 10 bases, and 5 bases lay between the germline ends. Per germline, CDR1 SGDLS and CDR2 YYNGEE. The chain's CDR3 is CASSVGGSPLHF. The DNA of the CDR3 is TGTGCCAGCAGCGTAGGCGGCTCACCCCTCCACTTT.